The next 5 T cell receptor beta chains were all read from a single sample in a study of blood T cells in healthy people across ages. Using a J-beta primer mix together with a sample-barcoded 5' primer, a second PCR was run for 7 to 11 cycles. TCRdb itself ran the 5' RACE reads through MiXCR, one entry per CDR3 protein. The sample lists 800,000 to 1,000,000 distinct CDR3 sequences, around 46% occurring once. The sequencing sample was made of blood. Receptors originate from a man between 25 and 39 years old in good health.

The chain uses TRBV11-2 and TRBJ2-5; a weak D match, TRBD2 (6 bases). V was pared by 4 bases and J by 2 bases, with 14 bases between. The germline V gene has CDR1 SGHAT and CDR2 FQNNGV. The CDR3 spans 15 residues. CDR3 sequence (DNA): TGTGCCAGCAGCTCCTTACGCGGGGTACAAGAGACCCAGTACTTC. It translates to CASSSLRGVQETQYF.

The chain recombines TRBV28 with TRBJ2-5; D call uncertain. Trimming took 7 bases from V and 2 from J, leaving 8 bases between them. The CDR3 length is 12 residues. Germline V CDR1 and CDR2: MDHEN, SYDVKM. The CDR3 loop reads CASNRVQETQYF. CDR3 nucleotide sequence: TGTGCCAGCAACCGGGTGCAAGAGACCCAGTACTTC.

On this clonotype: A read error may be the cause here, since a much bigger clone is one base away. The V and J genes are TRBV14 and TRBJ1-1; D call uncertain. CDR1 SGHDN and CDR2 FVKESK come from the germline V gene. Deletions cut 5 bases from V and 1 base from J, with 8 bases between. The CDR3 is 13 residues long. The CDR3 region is CASSRHQNTEAFF. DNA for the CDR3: TGTGCCAGCAGCAGGCACCAGAACACTGAAGCTTTCTTT. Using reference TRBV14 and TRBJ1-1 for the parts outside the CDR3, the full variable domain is EAGVTQFPSHSVIEKGQTVTLRCDPISGHDNLYWYRRVMGKEIKFLLHFVKESKQDESGMPNNRFLAERTGGTYSTLKVQPAELEDSGVYFCASSRHQNTEAFFGQGTRLTVV.

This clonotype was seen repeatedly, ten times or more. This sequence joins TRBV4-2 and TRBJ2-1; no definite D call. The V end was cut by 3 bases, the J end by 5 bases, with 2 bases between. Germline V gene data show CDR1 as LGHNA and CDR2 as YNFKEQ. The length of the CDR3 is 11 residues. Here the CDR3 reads CASSQDNEQFF. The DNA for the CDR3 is TGTGCCAGCAGCCAGGACAATGAGCAGTTCTTC.

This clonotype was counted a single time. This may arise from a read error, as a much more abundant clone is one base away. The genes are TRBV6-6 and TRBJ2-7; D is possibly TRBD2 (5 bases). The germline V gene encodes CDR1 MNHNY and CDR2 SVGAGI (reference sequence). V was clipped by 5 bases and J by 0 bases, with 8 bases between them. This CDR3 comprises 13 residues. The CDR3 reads CASSGESSYEQYF. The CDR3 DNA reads TGTGCCAGCAGTGGGGAGAGCTCCTACGAGCAGTACTTC.